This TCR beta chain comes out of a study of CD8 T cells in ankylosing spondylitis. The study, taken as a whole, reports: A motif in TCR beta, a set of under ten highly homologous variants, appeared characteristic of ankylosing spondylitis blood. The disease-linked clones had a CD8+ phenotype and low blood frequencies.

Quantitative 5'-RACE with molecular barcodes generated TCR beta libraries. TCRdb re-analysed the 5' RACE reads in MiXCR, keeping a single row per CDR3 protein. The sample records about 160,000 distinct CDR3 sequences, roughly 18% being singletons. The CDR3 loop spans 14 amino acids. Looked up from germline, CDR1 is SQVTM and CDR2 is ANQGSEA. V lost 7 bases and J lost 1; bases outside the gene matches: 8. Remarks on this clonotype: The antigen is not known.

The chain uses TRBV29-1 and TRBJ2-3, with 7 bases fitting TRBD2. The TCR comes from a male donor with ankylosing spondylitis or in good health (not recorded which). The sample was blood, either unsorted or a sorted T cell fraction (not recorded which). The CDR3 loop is CSGGGGRGTDTQYF. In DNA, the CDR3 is TGCAGCGGGGGCGGCGGGAGAGGCACAGATACGCAGTATTTT.